The 9 T cell receptor beta chains below were found in one sample sequenced in a study of cytomegalovirus exposure and HLA in healthy donors. Use of 60 Vbeta and 13 Jbeta primers characterized the PCR. Assay used: immunoSEQ multiplex PCR; TCRdb lists only in-frame clones, some missing. The sample holds tens of thousands of clones. Sequencing input: PBMCs. Every receptor here comes from a woman aged 30 to 39 in good health and CMV-seropositive.

V usage is TRBV5-1 and J usage is TRBJ2-2; the match to TRBD2 covers 7 bases. V lost 4 bases and J lost 5; bases outside the gene matches: 11. The CDR3 loop spans 16 amino acids. Per germline, CDR1 SGHRS and CDR2 YFSETQ. In DNA, the CDR3 is TGCGCCAGCAGCCTCCGGGGCGGGGGTGGAACCGGGGAGCTGTTTTTT. Amino acids: CASSLRGGGGTGELFF. Together with reference TRBV5-1 and TRBJ2-2, the CDR3 gives the full variable domain: KAGVTQTPRYLIKTRGQQVTLSCSPISGHRSVSWYQQTPGQGLQFLFEYFSETQRNKGNFPGRFSGRQFSNSRSEMNVSTLELGDSALYLCASSLRGGGGTGELFFGEGSRLTVL.

V and J are TRBV29-1 and TRBJ1-1; TRBD1 is a possible D gene (6 bases). This CDR3 has 16 amino acids. CDR1 is SQVTM and CDR2 is ANQGSEA in the germline V gene. Trimming left V 7 bases short and J 2 bases short, with 23 bases between. The CDR3 sequence: CSAVGAWTAFNTEAFF. CDR3 nucleotide sequence: TGCAGCGCTGTGGGGGCCTGGACAGCTTTTAACACTGAAGCTTTCTTT.

This chain connects TRBV7-2 to TRBJ2-7, with TRBD1 matching 10 bases. The germline V gene encodes CDR1 SGHTA and CDR2 FQGNSA. Trimming took 7 bases from V and 2 from J; bases not matched to a gene: 8. CDR3 length: 15 residues. CDR3 nucleotide sequence: TGTGCCAGCACCGATCGGACAGGGGGAACCTACGAGCAGTACTTC. Its protein product is CASTDRTGGTYEQYF. The complete variable domain, with remaining parts taken from reference TRBV7-2 and TRBJ2-7, reads GAGVSQSPSNKVTEKGKDVELRCDPISGHTALYWYRQSLGQGLEFLIYFQGNSAPDKSGLPSDRFSAERTGGSVSTLTIQRTQQEDSAVYLCASTDRTGGTYEQYFGPGTRLTVT.

V and J are TRBV6-5 and TRBJ1-6; 7 nucleotides align to TRBD1. The J segment lost 8 bases and the V segment lost 5 bases, leaving 0 bases of the junction unmatched. Germline lookup yields CDR1 MNHEY and CDR2 SVGAGI. The CDR3 consists of 12 residues. The DNA of the CDR3 is TGTGCCAGCAGTACAGGGGATTCACCCCTCCACTTT. This translates into CASSTGDSPLHF.

Details on this clone: Other DNA variants within this sample encode the same CDR3. The CDR3 DNA sequence: TGTGCCAGCAGCCCCCCAGGGACTGGGGCCAACGTCCTGACTTTC. Amino acid sequence: CASSPPGTGANVLTF. The V and J genes are TRBV7-2 and TRBJ2-6; possible D gene TRBD1, 5 bases. The V end lost 5 bases, the J end lost 2 bases, and 10 bases lay between the germline ends. Germline loops: CDR1 SGHTA, CDR2 FQGNSA. The CDR3 contains 15 residues.

V usage is TRBV10-3 and J usage is TRBJ2-5, with TRBD1 identical over 9 bases. The trim removed 6 bases at V and 4 bases at J, leaving 6 bases unmatched. This CDR3 region has 14 residues. Germline V gene lookup returns CDR1 ENHRY and CDR2 SYGVKD. Here the CDR3 DNA reads TGTGCCATCAGATCCGACAGGGGGATAGAGACCCAGTACTTC. Translation: CAIRSDRGIETQYF.

The rearrangement links TRBV19 to TRBJ2-1; tentatively, D is TRBD1 (5 bases). There are 14 residues in the CDR3. The germline V gene has CDR1 LNHDA and CDR2 SQIVND (reference sequence). The V gene lost 1 base and the J gene lost 4 bases, with 8 bases spanning the gap. The CDR3 sequence is CASSIGTIYNEQFF. The CDR3 DNA reads TGTGCCAGTAGTATAGGGACAATTTACAATGAGCAGTTCTTC. The variable domain in full, completed from reference TRBV19 and TRBJ2-1, reads DGGITQSPKYLFRKEGQNVTLSCEQNLNHDAMYWYRQDPGQGLRLIYYSQIVNDFQKGDIAEGYSVSREKKESFPLTVTSAQKNPTAFYLCASSIGTIYNEQFFGPGTRLTVL.

The V gene is TRBV4-2, the J gene TRBJ2-7; 12 bases align to TRBD2. The CDR3 is 16 residues long. Germline V gene sequence: CDR1 LGHNA, CDR2 YNFKEQ. V was clipped by 3 bases and J by 4 bases; unmatched bases: 7. The CDR3 region is CASSHSSGGAVYEQYF. The CDR3 bases are TGTGCCAGCAGCCATTCTAGCGGGGGGGCCGTATACGAGCAGTACTTC.

The chain links TRBV10-3 to TRBJ1-5; D is possibly TRBD1 (5 bases). Germline V gives CDR1 ENHRY, CDR2 SYGVKD. This CDR3 comprises 14 residues. The ends were cut back, 0 bases at V and 5 bases at J, with 8 bases in the middle. The CDR3 reads CAISESGGDQPQHF. CDR3 DNA: TGTGCCATCAGTGAGTCTGGGGGGGATCAGCCCCAGCATTTT.